These 6 T cell receptor beta chains share one sample of origin, sequenced in a study of blood T cell repertoires in COVID-19. Sequencing used immunoSEQ multiplex PCR; TCRdb keeps in-frame clones, though not all of them. The sample shows 200,000 to 300,000 clones, around 87% of them seen only once. The specimen was peripheral blood. These receptors all come from a man between 60 and 75 years old who had recovered from COVID-19.

V is TRBV10-2 and J is TRBJ2-2; 9 nucleotides line up with TRBD2. The CDR3 has 14 amino acids. Germline lookup yields CDR1 WSHSY and CDR2 SAAADI. After removal of 6 bases from V and 4 bases from J, the junction contained 3 bases not matched to a gene. CDR3 DNA sequence: TGCGCCAGCAGGCGGGGGGGCGGCACCGGGGAGCTGTTTTTT. This codes for CASRRGGGTGELFF.

This chain links TRBV2 with TRBJ2-6; D uncertain. Germline V lookup: CDR1 SNHLY, CDR2 FYNNEI. The CDR3 spans 15 residues. V was shortened by 5 bases and J by 2 bases, with 10 bases between the two germline ends. The chain's CDR3 is CASSTGDPGANVLTF. DNA of the CDR3: TGTGCCAGCAGTACTGGAGACCCTGGGGCCAACGTCCTGACTTTC.

V usage is TRBV2 and J usage is TRBJ2-6; D gene ambiguous. Germline V gene lookup returns CDR1 SNHLY and CDR2 FYNNEI. The CDR3 is made up of 13 amino acids. V shed 3 bases and J shed 2 bases, with 2 bases lying between them. In DNA form, the CDR3 reads TGTGCCAGCAGTGATACTGGGGCCAACGTCCTGACTTTC. This sequence encodes CASSDTGANVLTF.

This chain uses TRBV21-1 with TRBJ2-7; TRBD1 is taken as the D call from the table, unchecked against the DNA. TRBV21-1 is shown as a pseudogene. The CDR3 totals 16 residues. CDR3 in DNA: TGTGCCAGCAGCAAATATGGAGAGGACAGGCCCTACGAGCAGTACTTC. This gives the protein CASSKYGEDRPYEQYF.

Turning to this clone: Other DNA sequences in this specimen translate into the identical CDR3. The rearrangement links TRBV19 to TRBJ1-1, with D unresolved. CDR1 and CDR2 from the germline V gene are LNHDA and SQIVND (reference sequence). The CDR3 loop spans 12 amino acids. V was pared by 2 bases and J by 1 base, with 2 bases between. The CDR3 DNA sequence: TGTGCCAGTAGTATACAGAACACTGAAGCTTTCTTT. This gives the protein CASSIQNTEAFF.

V is TRBV3-1 (or the pseudogene TRBV3-2) and J is TRBJ1-2; D uncertain. Per germline, CDR1 LGHDT and CDR2 YNNKEL (reference sequence). V was shortened by 4 bases and J by 7 bases, with 10 bases between the two germline ends. CDR3 length equals 12 residues. CDR3: CASSPTTGGYTF. The CDR3 DNA reads as TGTGCCAGCAGCCCAACCACGGGTGGCTACACCTTC.